This T cell receptor beta chain was captured by sequencing in a study of T cell responses to AZD1222 COVID-19 vaccine. V lost 0 bases, J lost 8 bases, and 7 bases lay in between. Germline CDR1 and CDR2: GTSNPN and SVGIG (reference sequence). The CDR3 runs to 12 residues. As concerns this clone: The antigen remains unidentified.

Sequencing was performed with immunoSEQ multiplex PCR; in TCRdb, only in-frame clones are kept and a portion is missing. Counted here are over 100,000 clones, approximately 91% occurring once; the ten biggest clones make up about 1%. Study-level results: Within unmutated variant regions lay the reported targets of nearly half of spike-specific TCRs. Two AZD1222 administrations were followed by greater Spike-specific TCR breadth and depth. Donors, mostly white British, included more females; clonal diversity was possibly underestimated. Across the whole spike, CD4 TCRs peaked at regions 160-218 and 743-854.

The input for sequencing was peripheral blood, taken 28 days after the second AZD1222 dose. This chain joins TRBV30 and TRBJ1-4; D is unresolved. The origin of this receptor is an adult who received the AZD1222 COVID-19 vaccine. The DNA for the CDR3 is TGTGCCTGGAGTGTCCGGTCCGAAAAACTGTTTTTT. This gives the protein CAWSVRSEKLFF.